Following are 32 T cell receptor beta chains from one sample sequenced in a study of shared clonotypes between healthy human individuals. Terminally differentiated effector memory CD45RA+ cells were left out of the naive CD8 fraction, which was CD45RO-negative and positively selected for CCR7. Clones were read by immunoSEQ multiplex PCR, and TCRdb kept only the in-frame ones, dropping some. The sample carries 1.5 million to 2.5 million clones, about 94% recorded once. Sequencing was done on a sample of naive CD8+ T cells sorted from blood. The origin of the receptors is a man aged 18 to 30 in good health.

This clone was counted a few times. The sample has other DNA sequences that encode this CDR3 too. The chain uses TRBV5-1 and TRBJ2-7, with 8 positions matching TRBD1. The germline V gene has CDR1 SGHRS and CDR2 YFSETQ. The CDR3 spans 15 residues. V shed 0 bases, J shed 0 bases, and the junction held 2 bases outside the gene matches. CDR3 sequence reads: CASSLGTGSSYEQYF. DNA of the CDR3: TGCGCCAGCAGCTTGGGGACAGGGAGCTCCTACGAGCAGTACTTC.

The chain has TRBV4-3 and TRBJ1-2; D gene unclear. This CDR3 is built from 14 residues. Germline values: CDR1 LGHNA, CDR2 YSLEER. V lost 4 bases to trimming and J lost 0 bases, with 9 bases between them. This chain's CDR3 is CASSPGTSNYGYTF. The DNA of the CDR3 is TGCGCCAGCAGCCCAGGTACATCTAACTATGGCTACACCTTC.

The chain has TRBV9 and TRBJ2-2; 9 bases are shared with TRBD1. V dropped 4 bases and J dropped 5; count of bases not matched to a gene: 18. Germline loops: CDR1 SGDLS, CDR2 YYNGEE. This CDR3 comprises 19 residues. CDR3 bases: TGTGCCAGCAGCTTTCTCCCGGGACAGGGAATTTTAAATACCGGGGAGCTGTTTTTT. Translating it yields CASSFLPGQGILNTGELFF.

The V gene is TRBV5-1, the J gene TRBJ2-5, with D uncertain. The V end lost 2 bases, the J end lost 0 bases, and 8 bases lay between the germline ends. This CDR3 is 14 amino acids long. The germline CDR1 and CDR2 sequences are SGHRS and YFSETQ. CDR3 sequence: CASSLRNYQETQYF. In DNA, the CDR3 is TGCGCCAGCAGCTTAAGGAATTACCAAGAGACCCAGTACTTC.

This clone was seen a single time. The rearrangement uses TRBV6-1 and TRBJ1-6, with 10 bases lining up with TRBD1. The length of the CDR3 is 16 residues. The germline V gene encodes CDR1 MNHNS and CDR2 SASEGT. Losses at the gene ends were 3 bases for V and 7 bases for J; bases not matched to a gene: 6. The CDR3 reads CASSDWGQGLNSPLHF. As DNA, the CDR3 is TGTGCCAGCAGTGATTGGGGACAGGGGTTAAATTCACCCCTCCACTTT.

The V gene is TRBV6-5, the J gene TRBJ1-1; tentatively, D is TRBD1 (6 bases). The CDR3 runs to 14 residues. Germline V CDR1 and CDR2: MNHEY, SVGAGI. The ends were cut back, 4 bases at V and 1 base at J, with 10 bases in the middle. DNA of the CDR3: TGTGCCAGCAGTTGGACAGATACGAACACTGAAGCTTTCTTT. Amino acids: CASSWTDTNTEAFF.

The V and J genes are TRBV13 and TRBJ2-7; D tentatively reads TRBD1 or TRBD2 (6 bases each). Germline V lookup: CDR1 PRHDT, CDR2 FYEKMQ (reference sequence). The ends were cut back, 1 base at V and 7 bases at J, with 14 bases in the middle. CDR3 length equals 14 residues. The CDR3 coding sequence is TGTGCCAGCAGCTTAGTCGGGGGCGAGGGGGAGCAGTACTTC. Encoded protein: CASSLVGGEGEQYF.

The chain links TRBV19 to TRBJ2-5; 9 positions agree with TRBD1. Germline V lookup: CDR1 LNHDA, CDR2 SQIVND (reference sequence). This CDR3 spans 16 amino acids. Germline trimming cut 4 bases from V and 1 base from J; bases unmatched to any gene: 7. The CDR3: CASSTTPTGGQETQYF. CDR3 coding DNA: TGTGCCAGTAGTACCACCCCGACAGGGGGCCAAGAGACCCAGTACTTC.

The J gene is TRBJ2-7, the V gene TRBV9; TRBD2 matches 10 bases. Germline values: CDR1 SGDLS, CDR2 YYNGEE. This CDR3 has 15 amino acids. The V gene end was trimmed by 4 bases and the J gene end by 1 base; junction bases not matched to a gene: 5. The CDR3 sequence is CASSNGAGGSYEQYF. For the CDR3, the DNA is TGTGCCAGCAGCAACGGAGCGGGAGGGTCCTACGAGCAGTACTTC.

The rearrangement uses TRBV14 and TRBJ2-7, with a weak D call TRBD1 (6 bases). Deletions cut 5 bases from V and 3 bases from J, with 11 bases between. Germline V lookup: CDR1 SGHDN, CDR2 FVKESK. This CDR3 contains 13 residues. CDR3 DNA sequence: TGTGCCAGCAGCACCGGACAGCACTACGAGCAGTACTTC. It translates to CASSTGQHYEQYF.

A remark on this clone: At the DNA level, this CDR3 is encoded by other sequences in the same sample as well. The genes are TRBV7-9 and TRBJ2-7; weak D call: TRBD1 (6 bases). The CDR3 has 13 residues. V dropped 1 base and J dropped 2 bases, with 6 bases sitting between them. Germline values: CDR1 SEHNR, CDR2 FQNEAQ (reference sequence). CDR3 in DNA: TGTGCCAGCAGCTTAGGGACAGCCTACGAGCAGTACTTC. Its protein is CASSLGTAYEQYF. Looking up the rest from reference TRBV7-9 and TRBJ2-7 gives the full variable domain: DTGVSQNPRHKITKRGQNVTFRCDPISEHNRLYWYRQTLGQGPEFLTYFQNEAQLEKSRLLSDRFSAERPKGSFSTLEIQRTEQGDSAMYLCASSLGTAYEQYFGPGTRLTVT.

The chain recombines TRBV25-1 with TRBJ2-1; D may match TRBD1 or TRBD2 (5 bases each). The CDR3 loop spans 14 amino acids. The ends were cut back, 6 bases at V and 4 bases at J, with 13 bases in the middle. Germline CDR1 MGHDK, CDR2 SYGVNS. The DNA of the CDR3 is TGTGCCAGCAGACCGGGACCCCTTTACAATGAGCAGTTCTTC. Amino acids: CASRPGPLYNEQFF.

V usage is TRBV19 and J usage is TRBJ2-7; 11 nucleotides align to TRBD1. The ends lost 5 bases at V and 4 bases at J; junction bases unmatched: 7. In germline, CDR1 is LNHDA, CDR2 SQIVND (reference sequence). The CDR3 has 15 residues. In DNA, the CDR3 is TGTGCCAGTAGTCCAGGACAGGGGGCGAGGTACGAGCAGTACTTC. This encodes CASSPGQGARYEQYF.

This clone was observed a single time. The chain employs TRBV7-9 and TRBJ2-5, with D possibly called TRBD1 or TRBD2 (6 bases each). Germline CDR1 reads SEHNR; CDR2 reads FQNEAQ (reference sequence). This CDR3 is built from 13 residues. V was pared by 3 bases and J by 4 bases, with 9 bases between. CDR3 coding DNA: TGTGCCAGCAGCTTTCCGGGGGCAGAGACCCAGTACTTC. It specifies CASSFPGAETQYF.

A note on this clone: Other nucleotide sequences from this sample produce the same CDR3. The chain has TRBV27 and TRBJ1-5, with 9 bases matching TRBD1. The CDR3 extends over 14 amino acids. With V trimmed by 3 bases and J by 4 bases, 1 base remained unmatched. CDR1 and CDR2 from the germline V gene are MNHEY and SMNVEV (reference sequence). The CDR3 DNA follows: TGTGCCAGCAGTTTGGGACAGGGAAATCAGCCCCAGCATTTT. It translates to CASSLGQGNQPQHF.

This clone was found once. The V call is TRBV6-1, the J call TRBJ2-1; 7 bases agree with TRBD1. CDR1 is MNHNS and CDR2 is SASEGT in the germline V gene. V was clipped by 3 bases and J by 6 bases; unmatched bases: 11. The CDR3 runs 16 residues. In nucleotides, the CDR3 is TGTGCCAGCAGTGAGGAACAGGGGATATTCTTCAATGAGCAGTTCTTC. This encodes CASSEEQGIFFNEQFF.

This rearrangement joins TRBV6-5 to TRBJ2-7, with 7 bases fitting TRBD1. This CDR3 region has 15 residues. In germline, CDR1 is MNHEY, CDR2 SVGAGI. The ends lost 0 bases at V and 6 bases at J; junction bases unmatched: 8. CDR3 sequence reads: CASSYSRQGMAEQYF. The CDR3 nucleotides are TGTGCCAGCAGTTACTCCAGACAGGGAATGGCCGAGCAGTACTTC.

The chain joins TRBV4-1 to TRBJ1-1, with unresolved D. The CDR3 totals 15 residues. V was clipped by 3 bases and J by 1 base, with 12 bases between them. Germline V lookup: CDR1 MGHRA, CDR2 YSYEKL. The CDR3 region has the DNA TGCGCCAGCAGCCAGTTAATTGCCCAGAACACTGAAGCTTTCTTT. Translated: CASSQLIAQNTEAFF.

The chain recombines TRBV7-9 with TRBJ2-1; no reliable D call. The CDR3 consists of 14 residues. Trimming left V 1 base short and J 5 bases short, with 9 bases between. CDR1 and CDR2 from the germline V gene are SEHNR and FQNEAQ (reference sequence). The CDR3 region is CASSLGGEDNEQFF. The CDR3, as DNA: TGTGCCAGCAGCTTAGGCGGAGAAGACAATGAGCAGTTCTTC.

A single count supports this clone. The chain employs TRBV9 and TRBJ2-7; D ambiguous. V was pared by 3 bases and J by 3 bases, with 13 bases between. The CDR3 is 14 residues long. The germline V gene encodes CDR1 SGDLS and CDR2 YYNGEE. CDR3 residues: CASSARLDGYEQYF. DNA for the CDR3: TGTGCCAGCAGCGCGAGACTGGACGGCTACGAGCAGTACTTC.

The chain uses TRBV2 and TRBJ1-6; the match to TRBD1 covers 9 bases. Germline assignment: CDR1 SNHLY and CDR2 FYNNEI. The CDR3 covers 15 residues. The V gene end was trimmed by 5 bases and the J gene end by 6 bases; junction bases not matched to a gene: 5. CDR3 in amino acids: CASSPDRGSNSPLHF. CDR3 sequence (DNA): TGTGCCAGCAGTCCGGACAGGGGATCTAATTCACCCCTCCACTTT.

The genes are TRBV29-1 and TRBJ2-2; D is unclear. The germline V and J ends were trimmed by 4 bases and 0 bases, with 12 bases remaining between them. Germline V gene sequence: CDR1 SQVTM, CDR2 ANQGSEA. This CDR3 contains 15 residues. As DNA, the CDR3 is TGCAGCGTTGCAGGCCAGGCCTCGAACACCGGGGAGCTGTTTTTT. Translated, it gives CSVAGQASNTGELFF.

J is TRBJ2-7 and V is TRBV19, with D perhaps matching TRBD1 or TRBD2 (5 bases each). The CDR3 consists of 14 residues. Germline values: CDR1 LNHDA, CDR2 SQIVND (reference sequence). Deletions cut 4 bases from V and 2 bases from J, with 12 bases between. In DNA, the CDR3 is TGTGCCAGTAGTAACCGGGACGCTACCTACGAGCAGTACTTC. Amino acid sequence: CASSNRDATYEQYF.

This clone has just a few counts. The chain uses TRBV11-2 and TRBJ2-7; D is perhaps TRBD2 (6 bases). Trimming pared 1 base from V and 2 bases from J, leaving 9 bases between. The CDR3 consists of 14 residues. Germline CDR1 reads SGHAT; CDR2 reads FQNNGV. CDR3 in DNA: TGTGCCAGCAGCTTAGCGGGAGACGCCTACGAGCAGTACTTC. Translation: CASSLAGDAYEQYF.

The chain couples TRBV6-5 to TRBJ1-2; D might be TRBD1 (5 bases). V shed 5 bases and J shed 6 bases, with 13 bases lying between them. Looked up from germline, CDR1 is MNHEY and CDR2 is SVGAGI. CDR3 length: 13 residues. The chain's CDR3 is CASSEGVGDGYTF. Written as DNA, the CDR3 is TGTGCCAGCAGTGAGGGAGTAGGGGATGGCTACACCTTC.

The chain recombines TRBV19 with TRBJ1-4, with D tentatively TRBD1 (6 bases). V lost 5 bases, J lost 8 bases, and 21 bases lay in between. Per the germline V gene, CDR1 is LNHDA and CDR2 is SQIVND (reference sequence). CDR3 length: 16 residues. The CDR3 DNA reads TGTGCCAGTAGTCCGGGGACAACCGAAGGTGGAGAAAAACTGTTTTTT. It is translated as CASSPGTTEGGEKLFF.

For this clone: Other DNA sequences in this specimen translate into the identical CDR3. The rearrangement links TRBV7-2 to TRBJ1-1, with a tentative D call TRBD1 (5 bases). Germline V gene sequence: CDR1 SGHTA, CDR2 FQGNSA. The germline V and J ends were trimmed by 0 bases and 8 bases, with 10 bases remaining between them. There are 13 residues in the CDR3. This CDR3 reads CASSLAPGTEAFF. DNA for the CDR3: TGTGCCAGCAGCTTAGCGCCGGGGACCGAAGCTTTCTTT.

This clone was seen a handful of times. This same CDR3 is encoded by further DNA sequences in the sample. The genes are TRBV11-2 and TRBJ2-5; the D is unclear. CDR3 length: 14 residues. Germline V gene lookup returns CDR1 SGHAT and CDR2 FQNNGV. Trimming removed 1 base at V and 1 base at J, with 7 bases between. The DNA for the CDR3 is TGTGCCAGCAGCTTAGTAGGGTTCCAAGAGACCCAGTACTTC. Its protein product is CASSLVGFQETQYF.

V usage is TRBV7-8 and J usage is TRBJ2-1, with 14 bases identical to TRBD2. The CDR3 sequence is 19 residues long. The V and J ends lost 5 bases and 4 bases, in that order; junction bases with no gene match: 13. The germline V gene has CDR1 SGHVS and CDR2 FQNEAQ. Here the CDR3 reads CASSPGLAGAPLPYNEQFF. The CDR3 nucleotides read TGTGCCAGCAGCCCGGGACTAGCGGGAGCCCCGCTCCCATACAATGAGCAGTTCTTC.

The chain joins TRBV5-1 to TRBJ2-4; tentatively, D is TRBD1 (7 bases). The CDR3 is 15 residues long. V dropped 4 bases and J dropped 6 bases, with 17 bases sitting between them. The germline V gene has CDR1 SGHRS and CDR2 YFSETQ. In nucleotides, the CDR3 is TGCGCCAGCAGCCCAGTTTCAGGGGGAGGAAACATTCAGTACTTC. This encodes CASSPVSGGGNIQYF.

The CDR3 bases are TGCGCCAGCAGCGTAACAGGGGAGACCCAGTACTTC. It translates to CASSVTGETQYF. The J gene is TRBJ2-5, the V gene TRBV5-1; tentatively, D is TRBD1 (6 bases). Deletions cut 4 bases from V and 5 bases from J, with 9 bases between. The length of the CDR3 is 12 residues. CDR1 is SGHRS, CDR2 YFSETQ, per germline.

This sequence joins TRBV30 and TRBJ1-2, with D possibly TRBD1 on 5 matching bases. The CDR3 has 15 residues. From germline, CDR1 is GTSNPN and CDR2 SVGIG (reference sequence). Trimming took off 1 base at V and 6 bases at J, with 18 bases between the two ends. The CDR3 DNA reads as TGTGCCTGGAGTGAATGGGGGGGAAAGTTTGATGGCTACACCTTC. Its protein is CAWSEWGGKFDGYTF.